This TCR beta chain comes out of a study of blood T cell repertoires in COVID-19. Study information: Samples taken during acute and convalescent COVID-19 were collected in the United States, Italy and Spain. Sources were T cells, B-cell-depleted T cells, or PBMCs; the material itself was cDNA or gDNA.

The CDR3 runs 13 residues. Trimming left V 2 bases short and J 5 bases short, with 9 bases between. Germline lookup yields CDR1 SGHAT and CDR2 FQNNGV. Per the authors' pipeline: Using reference gene primer amplification, nucleated cell counts were estimated. Method: immunoSEQ multiplex PCR; TCRdb's copy keeps in-frame clones and lacks some. Clone size and the V and J calls come from that table; the DNA yielded D and trimming. The table shows approximately 100,000 clones, with nearly 85% occurring only once. The sequence derives from a woman in her forties or fifties with acute or convalescent COVID-19. The genes are TRBV11-2 and TRBJ1-1, with D tentatively TRBD1 (6 bases). Sample: peripheral blood. The DNA of the CDR3 is TGTGCCAGCAGCTTACAGGGGTGGACTGAAGCTTTCTTT. This codes for CASSLQGWTEAFF.